This TCR beta chain was sequenced for a study of radiotherapy plus CTLA-4 blockade in lung cancer. Study-wide findings and caveats: Radiotherapy with ipilimumab was followed by blood expansion of tumor-derived clones.

Participants had chemo-refractory metastatic non-small-cell lung cancer and were treated with focal radiation plus ipilimumab CTLA-4 blockade. The CDR3 sequence is 16 residues long. V shed 6 bases and J 6 bases; nucleotides not matched to a gene: 8. The germline gives CDR1 SQVTM, CDR2 ANQGSEA. The table came from immunoSEQ multiplex PCR; TCRdb's copy has only in-frame clones and leaves some out. Among around 80,000 clones listed, roughly 80% were seen once. About this clone itself: What it binds is not known.

The source material was peripheral blood, sampled from a patient treated with radiotherapy plus ipilimumab. The chain employs TRBV29-1 and TRBJ2-1; TRBD2 matches 16 bases. The sequence was collected from a human donor with non-small cell lung cancer whose response to radiotherapy plus ipilimumab could not be evaluated. The CDR3 sequence is CSVGPGTSGRGNEQFF. The DNA for the CDR3 is TGCAGCGTAGGACCAGGGACTAGCGGGAGGGGCAATGAGCAGTTCTTC.